The 7 T cell receptor beta chains below come from one sample, sequenced in a study of technical replicates of blood from a few donors. Profiling relied on immunoSEQ multiplex PCR, and the TCRdb table lists in-frame clones only, not all of them. Altogether over 70,000 clones are present, 90% to 95% being singletons, with the ten largest covering around 0.37%. Sequenced: T cells isolated from PBMCs. The receptors stem from a human donor in good health.

The chain employs TRBV19 and TRBJ2-7; D perhaps matches TRBD2 (6 bases). This CDR3 comprises 16 residues. Looked up from germline, CDR1 is LNHDA and CDR2 is SQIVND (reference sequence). The V end lost 3 bases, the J end lost 6 bases, and 21 bases lay between the germline ends. Here the CDR3 reads CASSIPSPRAGGEQYF. In DNA, the CDR3 is TGTGCCAGTAGTATCCCATCCCCGAGAGCCGGGGGCGAGCAGTACTTC.

V gene TRBV9 combines with J gene TRBJ2-1, with 8 bases aligning to TRBD2. Germline CDR1 is SGDLS and CDR2 is YYNGEE. J was trimmed by 3 bases and V by 3 bases; bases with no gene match: 8. This CDR3 region has 16 residues. CDR3 amino acids: CASSDRGTSIYNEQFF. CDR3 DNA: TGTGCCAGCAGCGACCGGGGGACTAGTATCTACAATGAGCAGTTCTTC.

The rearrangement links TRBV28 to TRBJ2-1; D is unresolved. Germline V gives CDR1 MDHEN, CDR2 SYDVKM. V was pared by 4 bases and J by 0 bases, with 10 bases between. The CDR3 runs to 15 residues. CDR3: CASSSTGGSYNEQFF. In nucleotides, the CDR3 is TGTGCCAGCAGTTCAACCGGTGGCTCCTACAATGAGCAGTTCTTC. Variable domain in full (rest from reference TRBV28 and TRBJ2-1): DVKVTQSSRYLVKRTGEKVFLECVQDMDHENMFWYRQDPGLGLRLIYFSYDVKMKEKGDIPEGYSVSREKKERFSLILESASTNQTSMYLCASSSTGGSYNEQFFGPGTRLTVL.

In DNA, the CDR3 is TGTGCCATCAGTGAAGGGGGGGCGGATAGCAATCAGCCCCAGCATTTT. This encodes CAISEGGADSNQPQHF. V gene TRBV10-3 combines with J gene TRBJ1-5, with D maybe TRBD1 (6 bases). V was clipped by 3 bases and J by 0 bases, with 12 bases between them. The germline V gene has CDR1 ENHRY and CDR2 SYGVKD. The CDR3 runs 16 residues.

This chain connects TRBV5-4 to TRBJ1-3, with D maybe TRBD1 (5 bases). The CDR3 spans 14 residues. Trimming stripped 4 bases from V and 0 bases from J, with 8 bases between. Germline V gene sequence: CDR1 SGHNT, CDR2 YYREEE (reference sequence). Here the CDR3 DNA reads TGTGCCAGCAGCGCCGACAGCTCTGGAAACACCATATATTTT. This translates into CASSADSSGNTIYF. The whole variable domain, remainder taken from reference TRBV5-4 and TRBJ1-3, is ETGVTQSPTHLIKTRGQQVTLRCSSQSGHNTVSWYQQALGQGPQFIFQYYREEENGRGNFPPRFSGLQFPNYSSELNVNALELDDSALYLCASSADSSGNTIYFGEGSWLTVV.

A single count supports this clone. The junction does not match germline at one end; this may be a read error. The rearrangement joins TRBV7-7 to TRBJ2-7; TRBD1 is a possible D gene (6 bases). The CDR3 is 12 residues long. Germline loops: CDR1 SSHAT, CDR2 FNYEAQ (reference sequence). CDR3 DNA sequence: TGTGCTAGCAGCTCCAGAGGGGGCGAGCAGTACTTC. Its translation: CASSSRGGEQYF. The variable domain in full, with the rest retrieved from reference TRBV7-7 and TRBJ2-7, is GAGVSQSPRYKVTKRGQDVTLRCDPISSHATLYWYQQALGQGPEFLTYFNYEAQPDKSGLPSDRFSAERPEGSISTLTIQRTEQRDSAMYRCASSSRGGEQYFGPGTRLTVT.

This chain links TRBV25-1 with TRBJ1-1; D uncertain. Germline-derived CDR1 and CDR2 are MGHDK and SYGVNS. V was pared by 6 bases and J by 1 base, with 9 bases between. This CDR3 region has 13 residues. The CDR3 reads CASSAGANTEAFF. CDR3 in DNA: TGTGCCAGCAGCGCGGGAGCGAACACTGAAGCTTTCTTT.